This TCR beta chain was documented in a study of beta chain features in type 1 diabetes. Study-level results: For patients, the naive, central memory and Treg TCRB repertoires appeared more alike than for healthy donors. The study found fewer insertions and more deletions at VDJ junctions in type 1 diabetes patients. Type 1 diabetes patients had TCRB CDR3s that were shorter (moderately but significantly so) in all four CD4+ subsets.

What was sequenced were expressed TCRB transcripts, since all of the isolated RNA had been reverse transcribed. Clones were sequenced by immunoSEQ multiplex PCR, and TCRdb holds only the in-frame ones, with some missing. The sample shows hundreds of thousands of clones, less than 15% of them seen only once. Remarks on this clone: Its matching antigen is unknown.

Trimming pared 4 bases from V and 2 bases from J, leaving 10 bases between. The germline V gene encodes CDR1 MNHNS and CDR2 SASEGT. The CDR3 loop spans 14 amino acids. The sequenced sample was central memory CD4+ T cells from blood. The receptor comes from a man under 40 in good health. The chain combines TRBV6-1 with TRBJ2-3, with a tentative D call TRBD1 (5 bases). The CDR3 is CASSVAGFTDTQYF. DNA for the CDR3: TGTGCCAGCAGTGTCGCAGGGTTCACAGATACGCAGTATTTT.